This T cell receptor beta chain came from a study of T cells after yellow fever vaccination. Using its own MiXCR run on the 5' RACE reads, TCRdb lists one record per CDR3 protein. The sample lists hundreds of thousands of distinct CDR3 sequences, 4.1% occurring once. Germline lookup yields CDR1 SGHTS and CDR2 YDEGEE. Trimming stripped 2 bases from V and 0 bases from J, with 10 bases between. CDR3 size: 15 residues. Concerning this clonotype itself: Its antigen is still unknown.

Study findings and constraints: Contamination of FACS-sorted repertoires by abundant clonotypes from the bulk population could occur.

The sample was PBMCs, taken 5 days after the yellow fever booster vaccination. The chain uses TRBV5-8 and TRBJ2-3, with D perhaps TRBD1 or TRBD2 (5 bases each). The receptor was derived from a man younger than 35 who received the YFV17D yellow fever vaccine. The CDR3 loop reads CASSLFGASTDTQYF. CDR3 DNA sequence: TGTGCCAGCAGCTTATTCGGGGCTAGCACAGATACGCAGTATTTT.